These 28 T cell receptor beta chains share one sample of origin, sequenced in a study of shared clonotypes between healthy human individuals. Profiling relied on immunoSEQ multiplex PCR, and the TCRdb table lists in-frame clones only, not all of them. The data hold around 940,000 clones, with approximately 80% observed a single time. Sequencing input: memory CD4+ T cells sorted from blood. Subset in this sample: CD45RA-negative fraction. The receptors were gathered from a young man in good health.

The chain recombines TRBV19 with TRBJ2-3, with D possibly matching TRBD2 (5 bases). Germline V lookup: CDR1 LNHDA, CDR2 SQIVND (reference sequence). The CDR3 is made up of 14 amino acids. V was pared by 6 bases and J by 1 base, with 11 bases between. CDR3: CASRRAERTDTQYF. The DNA of the CDR3 is TGTGCCAGTAGGCGAGCGGAGCGCACAGATACGCAGTATTTT. Full variable domain (rest looked up from reference TRBV19 and TRBJ2-3): DGGITQSPKYLFRKEGQNVTLSCEQNLNHDAMYWYRQDPGQGLRLIYYSQIVNDFQKGDIAEGYSVSREKKESFPLTVTSAQKNPTAFYLCASRRAERTDTQYFGPGTRLTVL.

CDR3 loop: CASSPLGGSNTGELFF. The CDR3 nucleotides read TGTGCCAGCTCACCACTGGGCGGCTCGAACACCGGGGAGCTGTTTTTT. The chain has TRBV18 and TRBJ2-2; D gene unclear. V gave up 1 base and J gave up 0 bases, with 9 bases separating them. The CDR3 consists of 16 residues. CDR1 KGHSH and CDR2 LQKENI come from the germline V gene.

The chain has TRBV15 and TRBJ2-7, with 7 bases aligning to TRBD2. Germline V lookup: CDR1 LNHNV, CDR2 YYDKDF (reference sequence). Trimming at V came to 0 bases and at J to 3 bases, leaving 8 bases not matched to a gene. The CDR3 length is 16 residues. For the CDR3, the DNA is TGTGCCACCAGCAGAGACCGGGACTACACGGGCTACGAGCAGTACTTC. Protein sequence: CATSRDRDYTGYEQYF.

This clone was observed a handful of times. The chain employs TRBV9 and TRBJ1-4, with D possibly matching TRBD1 (5 bases). This CDR3 comprises 13 residues. Germline V gene data show CDR1 as SGDLS and CDR2 as YYNGEE. Trimming cost V 4 bases and J 8 bases, with 12 bases left between them. The CDR3 is CASSPGPLEKLFF. The CDR3 coding sequence is TGTGCCAGCAGCCCGGGACCTTTAGAAAAACTGTTTTTT.

The rearrangement joins TRBV6-1 to TRBJ1-3; no firm D call. V gave up 2 bases and J gave up 1 base, with 12 bases separating them. The germline V gene has CDR1 MNHNS and CDR2 SASEGT. The CDR3 has 16 residues. As DNA, the CDR3 is TGTGCCAGCAGTGAATTAAGCGGGTCTTCTGGAAACACCATATATTTT. The encoded protein is CASSELSGSSGNTIYF.

About this clone: Other DNA sequences of this sample code for an identical CDR3. The genes are TRBV7-2 and TRBJ2-7, with TRBD2 matching over 8 bases. The germline V gene encodes CDR1 SGHTA and CDR2 FQGNSA. V dropped 1 base and J dropped 2; count of bases not matched to a gene: 4. This CDR3 contains 15 residues. The CDR3 DNA is TGTGCCAGCAGCTTAGGACTAGCGAGCACCTACGAGCAGTACTTC. Translation: CASSLGLASTYEQYF.

This chain joins TRBV7-8 and TRBJ2-3; TRBD1 aligns across 7 bases. This CDR3 is 15 amino acids long. The V gene end was trimmed by 5 bases and the J gene end by 7 bases; junction bases not matched to a gene: 12. The V gene's germline CDR1 is SGHVS and CDR2 FQNEAQ. The CDR3 protein is CASSHQDRVTHTQYF. DNA of the CDR3: TGTGCCAGCAGCCACCAAGACAGGGTCACGCATACGCAGTATTTT. Based on the CDR3 plus reference TRBV7-8 and TRBJ2-3, the full variable domain is GAGVSQSPRYKVAKRGQDVALRCDPISGHVSLFWYQQALGQGPEFLTYFQNEAQLDKSGLPSDRFFAERPEGSVSTLKIQRTQQEDSAVYLCASSHQDRVTHTQYFGPGTRLTVL.

V usage is TRBV4-3 and J usage is TRBJ2-6; the D gene could be TRBD1 or TRBD2 (5 bases each). The CDR3 contains 21 residues. In germline, CDR1 is LGHNA, CDR2 YSLEER. Trimming stripped 3 bases from V and 0 bases from J, with 24 bases between. The CDR3: CASSHFEPGRAGFSGANVLTF. The CDR3 DNA reads as TGCGCCAGCAGCCACTTCGAACCGGGACGGGCCGGGTTCTCTGGGGCCAACGTCCTGACTTTC.

This chain uses TRBV4-1 with TRBJ2-2; possible D gene TRBD1, 5 bases. Germline CDR1 is MGHRA and CDR2 is YSYEKL. The length of the CDR3 is 17 residues. V was cut by 3 bases and J by 6 bases, with 20 bases left in between. This CDR3 is CASSHPLRGKRAGELFF. DNA for the CDR3: TGCGCCAGCAGCCACCCACTAAGGGGCAAAAGAGCCGGGGAGCTGTTTTTT.

The chain uses TRBV9 and TRBJ2-2, with D maybe TRBD2 (6 bases). The CDR3 has 16 residues. V shed 3 bases and J shed 8 bases, with 20 bases lying between them. CDR1 SGDLS and CDR2 YYNGEE come from the germline V gene. CDR3 coding DNA: TGTGCCAGCAGCGCCACTAGCTCGACCCTTAGAGGGGAGCTGTTTTTT. It yields the protein CASSATSSTLRGELFF.

The rearrangement uses TRBV4-2 and TRBJ1-1; perhaps TRBD1 as D (5 bases). This CDR3 comprises 15 residues. The germline V gene encodes CDR1 LGHNA and CDR2 YNFKEQ. V was clipped by 4 bases and J by 2 bases, with 14 bases between them. The chain's CDR3 is CASSPGPTGNTEAFF. Written as DNA, the CDR3 is TGTGCCAGCAGCCCAGGCCCAACAGGCAACACTGAAGCTTTCTTT.

The rearrangement uses TRBV9 and TRBJ2-5, with 7 bases that match TRBD2. The CDR3 extends over 15 amino acids. V was clipped by 0 bases and J by 1 base; unmatched bases: 3. Germline V gene data show CDR1 as SGDLS and CDR2 as YYNGEE. The CDR3 region has the DNA TGTGCCAGCAGCGTAGCTGGGAGGGTCCAAGAGACCCAGTACTTC. It yields the protein CASSVAGRVQETQYF.

The rearrangement joins TRBV5-1 to TRBJ2-2, with D possibly being TRBD1 or TRBD2 (6 bases each). The CDR3 loop spans 17 amino acids. V was trimmed by 3 bases and J by 0 bases, leaving 15 bases between them. The germline CDR1 and CDR2 sequences are SGHRS and YFSETQ. The CDR3 DNA reads TGCGCCAGCAGCTCTGGGGGGCTCGCATCGAACACCGGGGAGCTGTTTTTT. This gives the protein CASSSGGLASNTGELFF. Full variable domain (outside the CDR3, taken from reference TRBV5-1 and TRBJ2-2): KAGVTQTPRYLIKTRGQQVTLSCSPISGHRSVSWYQQTPGQGLQFLFEYFSETQRNKGNFPGRFSGRQFSNSRSEMNVSTLELGDSALYLCASSSGGLASNTGELFFGEGSRLTVL.

This clone was recorded only once. Written as DNA, the CDR3 is TGTGCCAGCAGCTTGGGGGACAGGCCGAACACTGAAGCTTTCTTT. The encoded protein is CASSLGDRPNTEAFF. The chain links TRBV5-4 to TRBJ1-1; 8 bases fit TRBD1. This CDR3 region has 15 residues. V gave up 0 bases and J gave up 1 base; unmatched junction bases: 2. CDR1 SGHNT and CDR2 YYREEE come from the germline V gene (reference sequence).

This chain uses TRBV7-2 with TRBJ1-4; 7 bases match TRBD1. Germline V gene data show CDR1 as SGHTA and CDR2 as FQGNSA. This CDR3 has 13 residues. The trim removed 4 bases at V and 13 bases at J, leaving 9 bases unmatched. CDR3 in amino acids: CASSSNRGLGLFF. The CDR3 DNA reads as TGTGCCAGCAGCTCCAACAGGGGATTGGGACTGTTTTTT.

This clone was observed a handful of times. In DNA form, the CDR3 reads TGTGCCAGCAGTGCCGGACTAGCGGGGGGCCGAGTAGGAGAGACCCAGTACTTC. Its translation is CASSAGLAGGRVGETQYF. The genes are TRBV28 and TRBJ2-5; 14 nucleotides match TRBD2. V was clipped by 5 bases and J by 4 bases; unmatched bases: 12. The CDR3 totals 18 residues. CDR1 is MDHEN, CDR2 SYDVKM, per germline.

This clone was seen a few times. This chain uses TRBV23-1 with TRBJ1-3; possibly TRBD1 for D (5 bases). TRBV23-1 is reported as an ORF; its role is uncertain. V lost 6 bases and J lost 0, with 9 bases in between. The CDR3 runs to 14 residues. CDR3: CASRLQGSGNTIYF. The DNA for the CDR3 is TGCGCCAGCAGGCTTCAGGGCTCTGGAAACACCATATATTTT.

The V call is TRBV5-4, the J call TRBJ2-5; 7 bases match TRBD1. The germline V gene has CDR1 SGHNT and CDR2 YYREEE (reference sequence). Trimming removed 3 bases from V and 2 bases from J; junction bases left unmatched: 10. This CDR3 comprises 16 residues. The CDR3 nucleotides are TGTGCCAGCAGCTCTGGCACTGACAGGGTTCAAGAGACCCAGTACTTC. Translating it yields CASSSGTDRVQETQYF.

This clone has just a few counts. The chain links TRBV29-1 to TRBJ2-7; possibly TRBD1 or TRBD2 for D (5 bases each). The V end was cut by 3 bases, the J end by 9 bases, with 12 bases between. Germline CDR1 reads SQVTM; CDR2 reads ANQGSEA. The CDR3 has 11 residues. In DNA form, the CDR3 reads TGCAGCGTTGAGACCCGGGACGTGCAGTACTTC. Encoded protein: CSVETRDVQYF.

This chain links TRBV27 with TRBJ1-5, with 8 bases matching TRBD1. The CDR3 consists of 13 residues. In germline, CDR1 is MNHEY, CDR2 SMNVEV (reference sequence). Unmatched junction bases numbered 4, after V lost 5 bases and J lost 7 bases. CDR3 amino acids: CASSQDRAQPQHF. In DNA, the CDR3 is TGTGCCAGCAGTCAGGACAGGGCACAGCCCCAGCATTTT.

The genes are TRBV6-6 and TRBJ2-1; 14 nucleotides agree with TRBD2. V dropped 5 bases and J dropped 6; count of bases not matched to a gene: 3. The CDR3 covers 15 residues. Per germline, CDR1 MNHNY and CDR2 SVGAGI (reference sequence). The CDR3 nucleotides are TGTGCCAGCAGTAGGACTAGCGGGGGGCTCAATGAGCAGTTCTTC. As protein: CASSRTSGGLNEQFF.

This clone was detected only a few times. This rearrangement joins TRBV18 to TRBJ1-5; D not certain. V was shortened by 2 bases and J by 6 bases, with 17 bases between the two germline ends. Germline CDR1 is KGHSH and CDR2 is LQKENI. This CDR3 region has 16 residues. CDR3 nucleotides: TGTGCCAGCTCACCAAATAAGGGTGGTGCGGGTCAGCCCCAGCATTTT. Amino acid sequence: CASSPNKGGAGQPQHF.

V gene TRBV2 combines with J gene TRBJ2-7, with a weak D call TRBD2 (6 bases). The CDR3 extends over 14 amino acids. Germline assignment: CDR1 SNHLY and CDR2 FYNNEI. V was cut by 5 bases and J by 1 base, with 12 bases left in between. The CDR3 DNA is TGTGCCAGCAGTTACGGGGGAAATTCCTACGAGCAGTACTTC. Protein sequence: CASSYGGNSYEQYF.

The chain links TRBV21-1 to TRBJ1-1. TRBV21-1 is a known pseudogene. The length of the CDR3 is 11 residues. CDR3 sequence reads: CASSKVGQAFF. DNA for the CDR3: TGTGCCAGCAGCAAAGTTGGACAAGCTTTCTTT.

This sequence joins TRBV4-2 and TRBJ1-5, with 10 positions matching TRBD1. CDR1 and CDR2 from the germline V gene are LGHNA and YNFKEQ. The CDR3 runs to 16 residues. V shed 0 bases and J 6 bases; nucleotides not matched to a gene: 5. Written as DNA, the CDR3 is TGTGCCAGCAGCCAAGACCGAGGGACAGGGGCTCAGCCCCAGCATTTT. Residues: CASSQDRGTGAQPQHF.

This clone was seen only a few times. J is TRBJ1-3 and V is TRBV5-1; no clear D gene. V was shortened by 5 bases and J by 4 bases, with 13 bases between the two germline ends. Germline-derived CDR1 and CDR2 are SGHRS and YFSETQ. The length of the CDR3 is 14 residues. The CDR3 is CASSRPREGNTIYF. CDR3 coding DNA: TGCGCCAGCAGTAGGCCCCGGGAGGGAAACACCATATATTTT.

For this clone: Relative to the germline gene, one junction end is altered; a read error may explain this. Different DNA sequences within this sample yield the same CDR3. The chain joins TRBV30 to TRBJ1-3; D is unclear. CDR3 length: 14 residues. Germline CDR1 GTSNPN, CDR2 SVGIG (reference sequence). The CDR3 sequence is CAWQRAYSGNTIYF. The CDR3 nucleotides read TGTGCCTGGCAAAGGGCATACTCTGGAAACACAATATATTTT.

This sequence joins TRBV29-1 and TRBJ1-2; D uncertain. This CDR3 comprises 12 residues. Deletions cut 5 bases from V and 8 bases from J, with 15 bases between. Germline V gene data show CDR1 as SQVTM and CDR2 as ANQGSEA. The CDR3 DNA reads TGCAGCGTTTCAGACCCGTTTAACGGCTACACCTTC. Translated, it gives CSVSDPFNGYTF.